A selection of T cell receptor beta chains follows, all from one sample in a study of CD8 T cells in Susac syndrome. TCRdb recomputed calls from the immunoSEQ multiplex PCR reads with MiXCR, one row per CDR3 protein. Seen here are 70,000 to 85,000 distinct CDR3 sequences, around 96% observed once, and the top ten hold approximately 0.42%. Sequenced input: CD8+ T cells from PBMCs. Source of these receptors: a human donor with Susac syndrome. The CDR3 runs from the conserved cysteine through the conserved F or W. A D gene is named only where the DNA matches it firmly.

>NA|TRBV7-9|TRBJ2-5
CASSPRDPRQETQYF
TGTGCCAGCAGCCCCCGGGACCCCCGTCAAGAGACCCAGTACTTC
>NA|TRBV29-1|TRBJ1-1
CSVEGRRTEAFF
TGCAGCGTTGAAGGTCGACGTACTGAAGCTTTCTTT
>NA|TRBV29-1|TRBJ2-2
CSVERGGRNTGELFF
TGCAGCGTTGAGAGAGGGGGAAGGAACACCGGGGAGCTGTTTTTT
>NA|TRBV28|TRBJ2-1
CASRLVDEQFF
TGTGCCAGCAGACTAGTTGATGAGCAGTTCTTC
>TRBD2|TRBV18|TRBJ2-1
CASSEIIGTRSEQFF
TGTGCCAGCTCAGAAATTATCGGGACTAGGAGTGAGCAGTTCTTC
>NA|TRBV3-1|TRBJ2-2
CASSQDRGNTGELFF
TGTGCCAGCAGCCAAGATCGAGGGAACACCGGGGAGCTGTTTTTT
>NA|TRBV27|TRBJ2-1
CASQGGGEQFF
TGTGCCAGCCAGGGAGGGGGTGAGCAGTTCTTC
>TRBD2|TRBV27|TRBJ2-3
CASSYSGGTDTQYF
TGTGCCAGCAGTTACAGCGGGGGCACAGATACGCAGTATTTT
>TRBD1|TRBV20-1|TRBJ2-2
CSAPTGDTGELFF
TGCAGTGCCCCGACAGGGGACACCGGGGAGCTGTTTTTT
>TRBD1|TRBV5-5|TRBJ1-2
CASSLSGRGNYGYTF
TGTGCCAGCAGCTTGTCTGGCAGGGGGAACTATGGCTACACCTTC
>NA|TRBV9|TRBJ1-4
CASSAGFSETNEKLFF
TGTGCCAGCAGCGCGGGATTCAGCGAGACTAATGAAAAACTGTTTTTT
>TRBD1|TRBV19|TRBJ1-6
CASGPGQRNSPLHF
TGTGCCAGTGGTCCGGGACAGCGGAATTCACCCCTCCACTTT
>NA|TRBV30|TRBJ2-7
CAWSVINSPYEQYF
TGTGCCTGGAGTGTGATAAACAGCCCCTACGAGCAGTACTTC
>NA|TRBV29-1|TRBJ2-3
CSGPDSTDTQYF
TGCAGCGGGCCGGACAGCACAGATACGCAGTATTTT